A selection of T cell receptor beta chains follows, all from one sample in a study of tumor-infiltrating lymphocytes in primary liver carcinoma. TCRdb fed the multiplex PCR reads into MiXCR, producing one record per CDR3 protein. The data contain around 19,000 distinct CDR3 sequences, around three quarters of them singletons. Sequenced material: liver tumor tissue from sampling region 4. These receptors were obtained from a woman aged 25-40 years with primary liver carcinoma and hepatitis B virus infection. Each CDR3 is given with its conserved first and last residue. Fields, in order: J gene, clone size, D gene, V gene, CDR3 DNA, CDR3 protein. The D gene is left open where the match is weak. The listing skips clone size in some rows; elsewhere it reads once, few, many or a size class.

J gene: TRBJ2-3
clone size: -
D gene: -
V gene: TRBV5-4
CDR3 DNA: TGTGCCAGCAGTGTAGACGGACACCCTCCACCCACAGGTACTCAGTATTTT
CDR3 protein: CASSVDGHPPPTGTQYF

J gene: TRBJ2-5
clone size: once
D gene: TRBD1
V gene: TRBV6-5
CDR3 DNA: TGTGCAAGCAGTACCAACAGGGGGTTGACCCAGTACTTC
CDR3 protein: CASSTNRGLTQYF

J gene: TRBJ1-1
clone size: -
D gene: TRBD1
V gene: TRBV6-6
CDR3 DNA: TGTGCCAGCAGACGACAGGGGCAGGATACTGAAGCTTTCTTT
CDR3 protein: CASRRQGQDTEAFF

J gene: TRBJ2-3
clone size: large
D gene: -
V gene: TRBV11-3
CDR3 DNA: TGTGCCAGCAGTAAAGAATCCACAGATACGCAGTATTTT
CDR3 protein: CASSKESTDTQYF

J gene: TRBJ2-3
clone size: few
D gene: -
V gene: TRBV11-2
CDR3 DNA: TGTGCCAGCAGCCCCGGGCGGGGCACAGATACGCAGTATTTT
CDR3 protein: CASSPGRGTDTQYF

J gene: TRBJ2-2
clone size: -
D gene: -
V gene: TRBV30
CDR3 DNA: TGTGCCTGGAGAGGTCAGGATGACGCCGGGGAGCTGTTTTTT
CDR3 protein: CAWRGQDDAGELFF

J gene: TRBJ2-2
clone size: -
D gene: -
V gene: TRBV6-1
CDR3 DNA: TGTGCTAGCAGTGAAGCCCTTCCCGGGGGCGCCGCGAACACCGGGGAGCTGTTCTTT
CDR3 protein: CASSEALPGGAANTGELFF

J gene: TRBJ2-1
clone size: -
D gene: TRBD2
V gene: TRBV20-1
CDR3 DNA: TGCAGCGCTAGAGACTCCCGAGGGACTAGCTGGAGCTATGAGCAGTTCTTC
CDR3 protein: CSARDSRGTSWSYEQFF

J gene: TRBJ2-7
clone size: few
D gene: -
V gene: TRBV4-1
CDR3 DNA: TGCGCCAGCAGCCAAGATTTTAGCGGAAGCTCCTTCGAGCAGTACTTC
CDR3 protein: CASSQDFSGSSFEQYF

J gene: TRBJ2-7
clone size: once
D gene: -
V gene: TRBV4-2
CDR3 DNA: TGTGCCAGCAGCCAAGAACACCTAGTACAGTGGGGACCGCGCGAGCAGTACTTC
CDR3 protein: CASSQEHLVQWGPREQYF

J gene: TRBJ2-1
clone size: -
D gene: -
V gene: TRBV4-3
CDR3 DNA: TGCGCCAGCTGCCGCACAGAGTTGGTCAATGTGCAGTTCTTC
CDR3 protein: CASCRTELVNVQFF

J gene: TRBJ2-7
clone size: -
D gene: TRBD2
V gene: TRBV4-3
CDR3 DNA: TGCGTCAGCAGCCAAGCTTTGACGGGGGGTCACATTAGCCACGAGCAGTACTTC
CDR3 protein: CVSSQALTGGHISHEQYF

J gene: TRBJ2-1
clone size: -
D gene: -
V gene: TRBV4-3
CDR3 DNA: TGCGCTGGCAGCCAAGATACGGGAAGCTCCTACAATGAGCAGTTCTTC
CDR3 protein: CAGSQDTGSSYNEQFF

J gene: TRBJ2-7
clone size: once
D gene: -
V gene: TRBV6-5
CDR3 DNA: TGTGCCAGTAGTTATTACCCCCAGGGACTTGAGTACGAGCAGTACTTC
CDR3 protein: CASSYYPQGLEYEQYF

J gene: TRBJ1-1
clone size: -
D gene: -
V gene: TRBV5-6
CDR3 DNA: TGTGCCAGCAGTTTCGTGGGGGAGGTGGGCACTGAAGCTTTCTTC
CDR3 protein: CASSFVGEVGTEAFF

J gene: TRBJ2-7
clone size: -
D gene: TRBD1
V gene: TRBV4-3
CDR3 DNA: TGCGCGAGCAGCCAAGCTATGACAGGGGGTCACATTAGCTACGAGCAGTACTTC
CDR3 protein: CASSQAMTGGHISYEQYF

J gene: TRBJ2-2
clone size: -
D gene: -
V gene: TRBV12-3/TRBV12-4
CDR3 DNA: TGTGTCAGCAAAGGACTGGGGTATGGGGAGCTGTTATTT
CDR3 protein: CVSKGLGYGELLF

J gene: TRBJ1-6
clone size: -
D gene: -
V gene: TRBV5-5
CDR3 DNA: TGTGTCAGCAGCTTGGACATCAGTAATTCACTCCTCCACTTT
CDR3 protein: CVSSLDISNSLLHF

J gene: TRBJ1-6
clone size: -
D gene: -
V gene: TRBV2
CDR3 DNA: TGTGCCAGCAGAGGACTGGTAATTTCACCCCTCCACTTC
CDR3 protein: CASRGLVISPLHF

J gene: TRBJ2-1
clone size: few
D gene: TRBD2
V gene: TRBV11-3
CDR3 DNA: TGTGCCAGCAGTCGACTAGCGGGGGGGGGGAGGTATGAGCAGTTCTTC
CDR3 protein: CASSRLAGGGRYEQFF

J gene: TRBJ2-7
clone size: -
D gene: -
V gene: TRBV5-5
CDR3 DNA: TGTGTCAGCAGCCTCAAACAGACTATCTACAAGCAGTACTTC
CDR3 protein: CVSSLKQTIYKQYF

J gene: TRBJ2-5
clone size: -
D gene: -
V gene: TRBV24-1
CDR3 DNA: TGCGTCACCAGTGTTGGACAGTGGAAAGAGACCCAGTACTTC
CDR3 protein: CVTSVGQWKETQYF

J gene: TRBJ1-2
clone size: -
D gene: -
V gene: TRBV4-3
CDR3 DNA: TGCGCCAGCAGCCAGGATTGCGGTAGGGTGAATGGCTACACCTTC
CDR3 protein: CASSQDCGRVNGYTF

J gene: TRBJ2-3
clone size: -
D gene: TRBD1
V gene: TRBV11-2
CDR3 DNA: TGTGCCAGCAGCTTATGGGGACAGGGATTTTTCAAAGATACCCAATATTTT
CDR3 protein: CASSLWGQGFFKDTQYF

J gene: TRBJ2-1
clone size: -
D gene: -
V gene: TRBV29-1
CDR3 DNA: TGCAGTGTTGACAGGACTAGAGACAAAGAGCAGTTCTTC
CDR3 protein: CSVDRTRDKEQFF

J gene: TRBJ2-1
clone size: few
D gene: -
V gene: TRBV4-3
CDR3 DNA: TGCGCCAGCAGCCAAGATGCGGGAAGTTCCTATAATGAGCATTTCTTC
CDR3 protein: CASSQDAGSSYNEHFF

J gene: TRBJ2-7
clone size: once
D gene: TRBD1
V gene: TRBV4-2
CDR3 DNA: TGTGCCAGCAGTCAGGAACACCTAGGACAGGGGGGAGCGCGCGAGCAGAACTTC
CDR3 protein: CASSQEHLGQGGAREQNF

J gene: TRBJ2-2
clone size: -
D gene: -
V gene: TRBV4-3
CDR3 DNA: TGCGCCAGTAGCGCACTAGCAGGAGGCCCCCGTTCGAACACCGGGGAGCTGTTTTTT
CDR3 protein: CASSALAGGPRSNTGELFF

J gene: TRBJ2-1
clone size: -
D gene: -
V gene: TRBV4-2
CDR3 DNA: TGTGCCAGCAGCCAAGAGTTGGGTTCCTACAATGAGCAGTTCTTC
CDR3 protein: CASSQELGSYNEQFF

J gene: TRBJ2-7
clone size: -
D gene: -
V gene: TRBV11-2
CDR3 DNA: TGTACCAGCAGCTCATGTCCGGGTCCTTACGTCTACGAACAGTACTTC
CDR3 protein: CTSSSCPGPYVYEQYF

J gene: TRBJ2-7
clone size: once
D gene: TRBD1
V gene: TRBV4-2
CDR3 DNA: TGTGCTGGCAGCCAGGAACACCTAGGACAGGGGGGACCGCCCGAGCAGTACTTC
CDR3 protein: CAGSQEHLGQGGPPEQYF

J gene: TRBJ2-7
clone size: -
D gene: -
V gene: TRBV7-8
CDR3 DNA: TGTGCTAACAGCTCGGGTCGCAGTCGTACTATGAGCTCCTACGAGCAGTACTTC
CDR3 protein: CANSSGRSRTMSSYEQYF